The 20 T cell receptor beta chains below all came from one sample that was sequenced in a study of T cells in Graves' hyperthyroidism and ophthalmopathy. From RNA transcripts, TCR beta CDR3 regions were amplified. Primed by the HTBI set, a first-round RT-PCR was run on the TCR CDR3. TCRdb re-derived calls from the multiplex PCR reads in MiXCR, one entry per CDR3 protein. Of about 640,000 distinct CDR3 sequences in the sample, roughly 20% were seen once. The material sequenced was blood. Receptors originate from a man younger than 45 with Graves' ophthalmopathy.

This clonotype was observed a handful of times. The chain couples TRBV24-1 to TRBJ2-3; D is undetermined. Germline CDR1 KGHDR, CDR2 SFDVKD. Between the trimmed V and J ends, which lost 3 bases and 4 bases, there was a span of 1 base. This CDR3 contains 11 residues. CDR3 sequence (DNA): TGTGCCACCAGTGATGCAGATACGCAGTATTTT. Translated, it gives CATSDADTQYF.

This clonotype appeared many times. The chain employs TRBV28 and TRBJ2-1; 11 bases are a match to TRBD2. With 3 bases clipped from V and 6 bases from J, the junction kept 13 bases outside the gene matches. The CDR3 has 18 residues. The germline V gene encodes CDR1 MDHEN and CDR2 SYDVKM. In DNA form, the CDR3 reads TGTGCCAGCAGTTTTGGGCTAGCGGGAGGCATGGGGTTCAATGAGCAGTTCTTC. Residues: CASSFGLAGGMGFNEQFF.

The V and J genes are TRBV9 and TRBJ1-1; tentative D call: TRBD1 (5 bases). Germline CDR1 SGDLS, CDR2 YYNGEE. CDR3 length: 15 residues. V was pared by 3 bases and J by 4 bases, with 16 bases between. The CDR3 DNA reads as TGTGCCAGCAGCGCCTTTCCGTCAGGGAGCACTGAAGCTTTCTTT. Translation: CASSAFPSGSTEAFF.

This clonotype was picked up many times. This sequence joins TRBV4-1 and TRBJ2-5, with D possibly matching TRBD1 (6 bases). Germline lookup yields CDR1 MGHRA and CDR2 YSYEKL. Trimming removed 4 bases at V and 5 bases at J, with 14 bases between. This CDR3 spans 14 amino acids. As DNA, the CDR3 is TGCGCCAGCAGCCTCCGGGACATAGGGGAGACCCAGTACTTC. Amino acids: CASSLRDIGETQYF.

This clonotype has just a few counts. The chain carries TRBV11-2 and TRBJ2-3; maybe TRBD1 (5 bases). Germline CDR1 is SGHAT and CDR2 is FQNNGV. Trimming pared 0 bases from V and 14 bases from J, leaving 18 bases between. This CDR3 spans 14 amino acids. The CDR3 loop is CASSLDLSGPIGYF. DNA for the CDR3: TGTGCCAGCAGCTTAGATCTATCAGGGCCTATAGGGTATTTT.

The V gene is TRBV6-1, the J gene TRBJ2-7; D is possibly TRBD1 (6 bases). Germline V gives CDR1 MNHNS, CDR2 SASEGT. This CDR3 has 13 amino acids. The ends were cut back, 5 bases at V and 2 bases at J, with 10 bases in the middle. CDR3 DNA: TGTGCCAGCAGTTATAACAGGGCCTACGAGCAGTACTTC. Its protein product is CASSYNRAYEQYF.

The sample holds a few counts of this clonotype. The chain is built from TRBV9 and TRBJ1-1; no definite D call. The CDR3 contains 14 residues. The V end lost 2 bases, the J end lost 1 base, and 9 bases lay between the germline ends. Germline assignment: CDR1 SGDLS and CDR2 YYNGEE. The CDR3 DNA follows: TGTGCCAGCAGCGTCGGGCATAGGAACACTGAAGCTTTCTTT. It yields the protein CASSVGHRNTEAFF.

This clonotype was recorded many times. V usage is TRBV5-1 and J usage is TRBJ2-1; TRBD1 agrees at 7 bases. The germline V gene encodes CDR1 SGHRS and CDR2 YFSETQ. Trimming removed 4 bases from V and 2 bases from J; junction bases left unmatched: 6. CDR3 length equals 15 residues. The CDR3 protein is CASSLSGGTYNEQFF. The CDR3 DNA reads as TGCGCCAGCAGCCTATCAGGGGGTACCTACAATGAGCAGTTCTTC.

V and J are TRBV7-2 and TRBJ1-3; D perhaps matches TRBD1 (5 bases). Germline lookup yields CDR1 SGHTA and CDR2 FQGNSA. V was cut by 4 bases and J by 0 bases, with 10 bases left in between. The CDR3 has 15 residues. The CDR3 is CASSSDTSSGNTIYF. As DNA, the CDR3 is TGTGCCAGCAGCTCGGACACGAGCTCTGGAAACACCATATATTTT.

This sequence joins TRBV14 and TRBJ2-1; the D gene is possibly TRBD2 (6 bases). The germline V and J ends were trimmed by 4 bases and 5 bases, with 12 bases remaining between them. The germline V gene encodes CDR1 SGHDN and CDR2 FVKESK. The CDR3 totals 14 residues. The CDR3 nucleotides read TGTGCCAGCAGCCGACCGGGACTGAACAATGAGCAGTTCTTC. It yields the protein CASSRPGLNNEQFF. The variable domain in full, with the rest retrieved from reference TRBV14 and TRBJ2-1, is EAGVTQFPSHSVIEKGQTVTLRCDPISGHDNLYWYRRVMGKEIKFLLHFVKESKQDESGMPNNRFLAERTGGTYSTLKVQPAELEDSGVYFCASSRPGLNNEQFFGPGTRLTVL.

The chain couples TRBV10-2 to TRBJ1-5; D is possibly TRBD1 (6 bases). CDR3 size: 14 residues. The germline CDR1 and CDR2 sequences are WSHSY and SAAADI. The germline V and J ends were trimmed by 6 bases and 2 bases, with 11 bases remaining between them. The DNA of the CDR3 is TGCGCCAGCAGACAGGGTACCGGCAATCAGCCCCAGCATTTT. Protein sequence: CASRQGTGNQPQHF.

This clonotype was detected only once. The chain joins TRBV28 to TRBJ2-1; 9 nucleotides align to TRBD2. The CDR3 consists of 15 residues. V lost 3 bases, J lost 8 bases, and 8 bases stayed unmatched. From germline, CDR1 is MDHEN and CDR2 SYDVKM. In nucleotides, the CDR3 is TGTGCCAGCAGTTTGGCAGCGGGAGGAATGTATGAGCAGTTCTTC. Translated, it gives CASSLAAGGMYEQFF.

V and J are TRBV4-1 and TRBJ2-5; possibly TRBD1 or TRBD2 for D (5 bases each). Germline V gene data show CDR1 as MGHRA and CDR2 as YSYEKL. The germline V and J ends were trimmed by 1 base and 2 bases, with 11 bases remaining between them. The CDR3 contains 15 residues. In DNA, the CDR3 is TGCGCCAGCAGCCAAGGAGGGGTCCATCAAGAGACCCAGTACTTC. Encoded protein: CASSQGGVHQETQYF.

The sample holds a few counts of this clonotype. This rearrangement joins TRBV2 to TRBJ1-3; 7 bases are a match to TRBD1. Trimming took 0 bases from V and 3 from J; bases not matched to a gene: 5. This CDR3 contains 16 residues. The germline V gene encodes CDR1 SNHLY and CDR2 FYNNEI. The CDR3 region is CASSEARQGGGNTIYF. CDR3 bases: TGTGCCAGCAGTGAAGCTCGACAGGGAGGTGGAAACACCATATATTTT.

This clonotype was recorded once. CDR3 in DNA: TGTGCCAGCAGCCCATCTAGCGGGAGTTTGCCGAACACCGGGGAGCTGTTTTTT. Translated, it gives CASSPSSGSLPNTGELFF. This chain links TRBV11-2 with TRBJ2-2; 10 bases map to TRBD2. Trimming removed 5 bases from V and 0 bases from J; junction bases left unmatched: 9. Looked up from germline, CDR1 is SGHAT and CDR2 is FQNNGV. The CDR3 has 18 amino acids.

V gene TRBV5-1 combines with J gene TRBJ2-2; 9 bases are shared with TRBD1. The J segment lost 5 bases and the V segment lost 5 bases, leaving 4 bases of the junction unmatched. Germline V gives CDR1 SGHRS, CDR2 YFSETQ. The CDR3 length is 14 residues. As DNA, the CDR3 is TGCGCCAGCAGTATGGACAGGGGAACCGGGGAGCTGTTTTTT. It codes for CASSMDRGTGELFF.

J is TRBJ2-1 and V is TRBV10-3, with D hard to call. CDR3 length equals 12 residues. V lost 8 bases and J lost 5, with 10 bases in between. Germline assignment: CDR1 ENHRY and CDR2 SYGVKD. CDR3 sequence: CAILDPNNEQFF. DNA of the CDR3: TGTGCCATCCTGGACCCGAACAATGAGCAGTTCTTC.

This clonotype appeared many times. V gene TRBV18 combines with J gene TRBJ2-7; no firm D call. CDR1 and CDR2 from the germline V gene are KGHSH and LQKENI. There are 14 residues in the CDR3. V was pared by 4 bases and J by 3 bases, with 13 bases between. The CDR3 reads CASSLKDGYYEQYF. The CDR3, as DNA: TGTGCCAGCTCACTTAAGGACGGATACTACGAGCAGTACTTC.

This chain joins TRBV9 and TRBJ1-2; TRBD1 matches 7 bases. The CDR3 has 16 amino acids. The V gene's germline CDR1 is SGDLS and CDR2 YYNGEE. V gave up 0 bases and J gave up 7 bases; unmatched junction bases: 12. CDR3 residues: CASSVDLLGQIAGYTF. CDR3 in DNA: TGTGCCAGCAGCGTAGATTTGCTGGGACAGATCGCTGGCTACACCTTC.

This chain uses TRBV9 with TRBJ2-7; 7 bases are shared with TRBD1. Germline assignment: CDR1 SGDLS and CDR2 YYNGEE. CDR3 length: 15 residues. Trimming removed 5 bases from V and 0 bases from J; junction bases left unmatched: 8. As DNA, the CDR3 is TGTGCCAGCAGTAGACAGGGATCGAGCTCCTACGAGCAGTACTTC. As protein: CASSRQGSSSYEQYF. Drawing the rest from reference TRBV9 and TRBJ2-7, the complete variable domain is DSGVTQTPKHLITATGQRVTLRCSPRSGDLSVYWYQQSLDQGLQFLIQYYNGEERAKGNILERFSAQQFPDLHSELNLSSLELGDSALYFCASSRQGSSSYEQYFGPGTRLTVT.